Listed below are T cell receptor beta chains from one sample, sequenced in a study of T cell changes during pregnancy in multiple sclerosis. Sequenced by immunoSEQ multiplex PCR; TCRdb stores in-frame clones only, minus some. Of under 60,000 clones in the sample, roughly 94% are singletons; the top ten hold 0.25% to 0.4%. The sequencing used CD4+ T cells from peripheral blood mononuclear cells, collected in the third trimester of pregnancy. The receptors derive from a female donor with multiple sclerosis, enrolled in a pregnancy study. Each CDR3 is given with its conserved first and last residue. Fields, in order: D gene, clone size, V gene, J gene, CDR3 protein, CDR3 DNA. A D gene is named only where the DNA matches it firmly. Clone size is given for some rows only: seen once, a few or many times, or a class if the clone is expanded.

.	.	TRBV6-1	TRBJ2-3	CASSDRGTDTQYF	TGTGCCAGCAGTGACAGGGGCACAGATACGCAGTATTTT
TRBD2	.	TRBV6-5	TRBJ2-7	CASSPRGGPYEQYF	TGTGCCAGCAGTCCCCGGGGGGGTCCCTACGAGCAGTACTTC
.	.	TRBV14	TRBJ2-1	CASSQVWSGNEQFF	TGTGCCAGCAGCCAAGTCTGGAGTGGCAATGAGCAGTTCTTC
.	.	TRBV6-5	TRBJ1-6	CASSYSRENSPLHF	TGTGCCAGCAGTTACTCGCGAGAGAATTCACCCCTCCACTTT
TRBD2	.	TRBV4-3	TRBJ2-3	CASSQDGAGGVDTQYF	TGCGCCAGCAGCCAAGATGGAGCGGGGGGGGTAGATACGCAGTATTTT
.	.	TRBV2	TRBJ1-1	CASRYPRANTEAFF	TGTGCCAGCAGGTACCCCAGGGCGAACACTGAAGCTTTCTTT
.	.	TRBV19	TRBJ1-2	CASSKRGNEYGYTF	TGTGCCAGTAGTAAAAGGGGGAACGAGTATGGCTACACCTTC
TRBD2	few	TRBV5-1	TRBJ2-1	CASSLASGGEQFF	TGCGCCAGCAGCTTGGCCAGCGGGGGAGAGCAGTTCTTC
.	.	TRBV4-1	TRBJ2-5	CASSQGDRNQETQYF	TGCGCCAGCAGCCAAGGAGACAGGAACCAAGAGACCCAGTACTTC
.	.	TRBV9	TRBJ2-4	CASSVGVGGPNIQYF	TGTGCCAGCAGCGTAGGGGTGGGGGGGCCGAACATTCAGTACTTC
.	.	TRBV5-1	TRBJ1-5	CASSESPRQPQHF	TGCGCCAGCAGCGAGAGTCCCCGTCAGCCCCAGCATTTT
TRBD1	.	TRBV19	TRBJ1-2	CATEPGQGSYGYTF	TGTGCCACCGAACCGGGACAGGGAAGCTATGGCTACACCTTC
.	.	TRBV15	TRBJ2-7	CATSRDPGGTYEQYF	TGTGCCACCAGCAGAGATCCGGGCGGGACTTACGAGCAGTACTTC
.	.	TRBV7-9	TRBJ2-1	CASSLLAANNEQFF	TGTGCCAGCAGTCTACTAGCAGCCAACAATGAGCAGTTCTTC
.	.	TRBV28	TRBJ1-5	CASSLVDSNQPQHF	TGTGCCAGCAGTTTGGTAGATAGCAATCAGCCCCAGCATTTT
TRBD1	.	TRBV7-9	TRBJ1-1	CASIPGQGPNTEAFF	TGTGCCAGCATACCGGGACAGGGCCCGAACACTGAAGCTTTCTTT
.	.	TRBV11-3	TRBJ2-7	CASSHWRAMASSYEQYF	TGTGCCAGCAGCCATTGGCGGGCAATGGCTAGCTCCTACGAGCAGTACTTC
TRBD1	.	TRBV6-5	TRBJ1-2	CASSHGDRAQSSYTF	TGTGCCAGCAGTCACGGGGACAGGGCCCAAAGTAGCTACACCTTC
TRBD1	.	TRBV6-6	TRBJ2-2	CASSARTGGNTGELFF	TGTGCCAGCAGTGCTCGGACAGGGGGGAACACCGGGGAGCTGTTTTTT
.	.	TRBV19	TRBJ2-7	CASMSGSYEQYF	TGTGCCAGTATGAGCGGTTCCTACGAGCAGTACTTC
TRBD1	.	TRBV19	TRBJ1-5	CASGQGGNNQPQHF	TGTGCCAGCGGACAGGGGGGCAACAATCAGCCCCAGCATTTT
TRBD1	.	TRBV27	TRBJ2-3	CASRTGHTDTQYF	TGTGCCAGCAGGACAGGGCACACAGATACGCAGTATTTT
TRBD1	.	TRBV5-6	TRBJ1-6	CASSLVGVTGDNSPLHF	TGTGCCAGCAGCTTGGTTGGTGTGACAGGGGATAATTCACCCCTCCACTTT
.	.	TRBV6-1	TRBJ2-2	CASGDNTGELFF	TGTGCCAGCGGAGATAACACCGGGGAGCTGTTTTTT
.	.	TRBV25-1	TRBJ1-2	CASSDPAGRGSGYTF	TGTGCCAGCAGTGACCCCGCTGGTCGCGGGAGTGGCTACACCTTC
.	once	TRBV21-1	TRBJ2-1	CASSKVRDTNNEQFF	TGTGCCAGCAGCAAAGTCCGGGACACTAACAATGAGCAGTTCTTC
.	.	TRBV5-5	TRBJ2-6	CASSAEEGRGANVLTF	TGTGCCAGCAGCGCCGAGGAGGGGCGTGGGGCCAACGTCCTGACTTTC
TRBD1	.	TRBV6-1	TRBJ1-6	CASSAQTGAGSPLHF	TGTGCCAGCAGTGCCCAGACAGGGGCGGGTTCACCCCTCCACTTT
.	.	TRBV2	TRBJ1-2	CASVQVLSESYTF	TGTGCTAGCGTACAGGTACTATCTGAAAGCTACACCTTC
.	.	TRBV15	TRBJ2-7	CATSRGGVGRQGSYEQYF	TGTGCCACCAGCAGAGGGGGGGTCGGCCGCCAGGGATCCTACGAGCAGTACTTC
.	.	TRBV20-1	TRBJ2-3	CSASEGLEQYF	TGCAGTGCCAGCGAGGGTTTAGAGCAGTATTTT
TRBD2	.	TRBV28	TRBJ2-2	CASSSGGRVRDQRERNGELFF	TGTGCCAGCAGTTCAGGTGGTAGGGTACGGGACCAGCGGGAGCGTAACGGGGAGCTGTTTTTT